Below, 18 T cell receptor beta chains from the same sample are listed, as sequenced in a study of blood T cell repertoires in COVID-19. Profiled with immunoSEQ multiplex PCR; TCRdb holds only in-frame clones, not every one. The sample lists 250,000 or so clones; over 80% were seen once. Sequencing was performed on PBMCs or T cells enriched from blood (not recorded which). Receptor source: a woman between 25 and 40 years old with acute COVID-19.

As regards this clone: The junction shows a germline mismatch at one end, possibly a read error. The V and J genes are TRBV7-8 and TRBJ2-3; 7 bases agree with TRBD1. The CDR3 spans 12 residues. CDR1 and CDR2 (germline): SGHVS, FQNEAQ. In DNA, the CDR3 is TGTGCCAGCAGCCACGGGACAGAGACGCAGTATTTT. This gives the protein CASSHGTETQYF.

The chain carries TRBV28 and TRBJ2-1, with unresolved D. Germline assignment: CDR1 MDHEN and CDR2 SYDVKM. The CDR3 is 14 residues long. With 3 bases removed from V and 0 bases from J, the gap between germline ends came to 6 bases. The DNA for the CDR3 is TGTGCCAGCAGTTTCCTTAGCTCCTACAATGAGCAGTTCTTC. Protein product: CASSFLSSYNEQFF.

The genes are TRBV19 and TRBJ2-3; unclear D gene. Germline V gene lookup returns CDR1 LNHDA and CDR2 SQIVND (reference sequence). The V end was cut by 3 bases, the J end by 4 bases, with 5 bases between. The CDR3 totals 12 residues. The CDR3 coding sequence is TGTGCCAGTAGTATCCCCGCAGATACGCAGTATTTT. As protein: CASSIPADTQYF.

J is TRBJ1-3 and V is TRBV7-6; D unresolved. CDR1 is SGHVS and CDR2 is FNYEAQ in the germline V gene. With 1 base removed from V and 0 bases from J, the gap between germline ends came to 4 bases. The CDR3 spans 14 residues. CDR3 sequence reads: CASSLGSSGNTIYF. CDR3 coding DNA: TGTGCCAGCAGCTTAGGCAGCTCTGGAAACACCATATATTTT.

The CDR3 DNA sequence: TGTGCCGCCCGGGAGGGGTATTCGGAGCAGTTCTTC. It is translated as CAAREGYSEQFF. The chain couples TRBV11-2 to TRBJ2-1; 8 nucleotides align to TRBD2. J lost 10 bases, V lost 11 bases, and 10 bases had no gene match. This CDR3 region has 12 residues. Germline CDR1 reads SGHAT; CDR2 reads FQNNGV.

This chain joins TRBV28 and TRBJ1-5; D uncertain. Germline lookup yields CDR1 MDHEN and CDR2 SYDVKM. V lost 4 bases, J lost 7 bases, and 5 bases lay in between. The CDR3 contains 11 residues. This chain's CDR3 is CASSSRQPQHF. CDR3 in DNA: TGTGCCAGCAGTTCGAGGCAGCCCCAGCATTTT.

The DNA of the CDR3 is TGTGCCAGTAGTAAAAGTGACGTCGCAGGACACTCCTACGAGCAGTACTTC. It codes for CASSKSDVAGHSYEQYF. The genes are TRBV19 and TRBJ2-7, with D possibly being TRBD1 (5 bases). Germline CDR1 is LNHDA and CDR2 is SQIVND (reference sequence). The germline V and J ends were trimmed by 4 bases and 0 bases, with 19 bases remaining between them. This CDR3 region has 17 residues.

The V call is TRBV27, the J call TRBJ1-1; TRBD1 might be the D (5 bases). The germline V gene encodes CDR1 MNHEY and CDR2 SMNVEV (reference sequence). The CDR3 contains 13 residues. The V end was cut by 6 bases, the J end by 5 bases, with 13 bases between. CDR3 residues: CASREMGGTEAFF. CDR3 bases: TGTGCCAGCAGGGAGATGGGGGGAACTGAAGCTTTCTTT.

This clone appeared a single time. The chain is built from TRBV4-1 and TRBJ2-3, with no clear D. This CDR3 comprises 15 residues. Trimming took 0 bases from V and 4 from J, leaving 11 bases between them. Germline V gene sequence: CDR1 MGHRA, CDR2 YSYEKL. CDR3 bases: TGCGCCAGCAGCCAAGATTTCTTCCGGGCAGATACGCAGTATTTT. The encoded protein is CASSQDFFRADTQYF.

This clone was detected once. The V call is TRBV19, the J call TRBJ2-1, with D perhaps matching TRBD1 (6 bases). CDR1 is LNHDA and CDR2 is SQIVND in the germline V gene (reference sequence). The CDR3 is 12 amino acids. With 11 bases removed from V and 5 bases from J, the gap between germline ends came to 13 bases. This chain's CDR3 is CAARGSDNEQFF. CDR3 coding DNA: TGTGCCGCTAGGGGGAGCGACAATGAGCAGTTCTTC.

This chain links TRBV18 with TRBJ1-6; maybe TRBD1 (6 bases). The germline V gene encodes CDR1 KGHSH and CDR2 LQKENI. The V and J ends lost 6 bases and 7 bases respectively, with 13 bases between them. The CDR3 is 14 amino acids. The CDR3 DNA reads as TGTGCCAGCTCGTTAGGACAGACCAATTCACCCCTCCACTTT. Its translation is CASSLGQTNSPLHF.

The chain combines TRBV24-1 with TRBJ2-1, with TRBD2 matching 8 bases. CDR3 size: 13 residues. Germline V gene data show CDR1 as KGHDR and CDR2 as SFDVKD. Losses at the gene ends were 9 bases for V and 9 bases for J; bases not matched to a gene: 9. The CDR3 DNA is TGTGCCACCCAATGGACTAGCAAGGCTGAGCAGTTCTTC. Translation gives CATQWTSKAEQFF.

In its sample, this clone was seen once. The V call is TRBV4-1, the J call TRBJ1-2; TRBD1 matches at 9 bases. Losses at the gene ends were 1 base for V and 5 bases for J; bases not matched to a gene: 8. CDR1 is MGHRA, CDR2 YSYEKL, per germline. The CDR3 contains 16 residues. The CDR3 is CASSQVETGGRYGYTF. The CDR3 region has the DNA TGCGCCAGCAGCCAAGTGGAGACAGGGGGACGGTATGGCTACACCTTC.

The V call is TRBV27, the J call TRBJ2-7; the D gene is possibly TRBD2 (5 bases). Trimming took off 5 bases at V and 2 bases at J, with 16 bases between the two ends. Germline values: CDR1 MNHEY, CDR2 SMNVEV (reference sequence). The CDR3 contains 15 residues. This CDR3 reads CASSRLDSRTYEQYF. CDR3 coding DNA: TGTGCCAGCAGTAGGCTGGACTCGAGAACCTACGAGCAGTACTTC.

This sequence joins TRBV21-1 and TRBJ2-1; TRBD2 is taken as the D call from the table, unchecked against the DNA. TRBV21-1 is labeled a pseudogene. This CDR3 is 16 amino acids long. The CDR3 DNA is TGTGCCGGCAGCAAAGGGAGACGCAGCTCCTACAATGAGCAGTTCTTC. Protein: CAGSKGRRSSYNEQFF.

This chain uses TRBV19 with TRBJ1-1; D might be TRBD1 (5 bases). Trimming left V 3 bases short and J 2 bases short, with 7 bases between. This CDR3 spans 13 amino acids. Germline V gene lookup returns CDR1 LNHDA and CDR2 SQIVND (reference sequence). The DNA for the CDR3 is TGTGCCAGTAGTATGGGGGGAAACACTGAAGCTTTCTTT. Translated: CASSMGGNTEAFF.

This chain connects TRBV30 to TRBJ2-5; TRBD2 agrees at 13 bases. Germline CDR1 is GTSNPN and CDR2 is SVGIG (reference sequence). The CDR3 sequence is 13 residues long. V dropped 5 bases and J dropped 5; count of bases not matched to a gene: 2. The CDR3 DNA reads TGTGCCTGGTCGACTAGCGGGAGGGAGACCCAGTACTTC. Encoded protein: CAWSTSGRETQYF. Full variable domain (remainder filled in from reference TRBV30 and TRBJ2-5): SQTIHQWPATLVQPVGSPLSLECTVEGTSNPNLYWYRQAAGRGLQLLFYSVGIGQISSEVPQNLSASRPQDRQFILSSKKLLLSDSGFYLCAWSTSGRETQYFGPGTRLLVL.

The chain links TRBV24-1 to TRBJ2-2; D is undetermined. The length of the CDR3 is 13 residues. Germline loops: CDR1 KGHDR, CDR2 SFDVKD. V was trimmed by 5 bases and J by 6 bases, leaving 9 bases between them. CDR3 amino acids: CATSVSHPGELFF. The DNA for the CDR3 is TGTGCCACCAGTGTAAGCCACCCCGGGGAGCTGTTTTTT.